The source of this T cell receptor beta chain is a study of T-cell reconstitution after alpha-beta-depleted transplantation in children. Study-wide results and caveats: By one year post-transplant, T-cell counts and diversity largely arose from T cells that were newly produced.

This clonotype has just a few counts. Its target is unknown. The TCRbeta library incorporated unique molecular identifiers. Each CDR3 protein gets one entry after TCRdb re-called the PCR reads with MiXCR. The repertoire has approximately 1,000,000 distinct CDR3 sequences, around 30% of them found once; the top ten carry roughly 27%. Trimming removed 6 bases from V and 6 bases from J; junction bases left unmatched: 3. The CDR3 is 13 residues long. CDR1 and CDR2 from the germline V gene are ENHRY and SYGVKD. This rearrangement joins TRBV10-3 to TRBJ2-2; TRBD2 aligns across 8 bases. This sequence originates from a boy younger than two who had a stem cell transplant for SCID, so the T cells may come from the graft donor. Sequencing used PBMCs, mostly from graft donor cells, obtained 360 days after TCRalphabeta/CD19-depleted stem cell transplant. CDR3 residues: CAIRGLESGELFF. Here the CDR3 DNA reads TGTGCCATCAGGGGACTAGAGTCCGGGGAGCTGTTTTTT.